This is a list of T cell receptor beta chains from one sample in a study of control samples from healthy donors and cancer patients. Here immunoSEQ multiplex PCR was the method, and the copy in TCRdb shows in-frame clones only, minus some. The table has approximately 52,000 clones, approximately 88% seen once; the top ten hold 3.8%. Sequencing input: blood. The receptors stem from a man in his forties or fifties in good health. CDR3s include the opening cysteine and the closing phenylalanine or tryptophan. The order of the fields is D gene, V gene, J gene, clone size, CDR3 protein, CDR3 DNA. The D gene is left open where the match is weak. Only part of the rows carry a size: once, few, many, or a class if the clone is expanded.

>NA|TRBV18|TRBJ1-4|NA
CASSPREDEKLFF
TGTGCCAGCTCACCCAGGGAGGATGAAAAACTGTTTTTT
>TRBD2|TRBV7-2|TRBJ2-3|NA
CASSLASSGTSTDTQYF
TGTGCCAGCAGCTTAGCGTCTAGCGGAACCAGCACAGATACGCAGTATTTT
>NA|TRBV18|TRBJ2-7|NA
CASSPGGALNYEQYF
TGTGCCAGCTCACCAGGGGGCGCATTAAACTACGAGCAGTACTTC
>TRBD1|TRBV7-9|TRBJ1-6|NA
CATTGQGDSPLHF
TGTGCCACAACGGGACAGGGGGACTCACCCCTCCACTTT
>NA|TRBV13|TRBJ2-3|NA
CASSRTFQADTQYF
TGTGCCAGCAGCCGGACTTTTCAGGCAGATACGCAGTATTTT
>NA|TRBV28|TRBJ2-2|NA
CASSLRLTGELFF
TGTGCCAGCAGTTTGCGCCTCACCGGGGAGCTGTTTTTT
>TRBD2|TRBV7-8|TRBJ2-2|NA
CASSLTSGVAGELFF
TGTGCCAGCAGCCTGACTAGCGGGGTCGCAGGGGAGCTGTTTTTT
>NA|TRBV9|TRBJ1-1|NA
CASSVESEVNTEAFF
TGTGCCAGCAGCGTAGAATCAGAGGTGAACACTGAAGCTTTCTTT
>NA|TRBV28|TRBJ2-1|NA
CASGLNEQFF
TGTGCCAGCGGACTCAATGAGCAGTTCTTC
>TRBD2|TRBV20-1|TRBJ2-3|few
CSAGVRSGKETSTDTQYF
TGCAGTGCTGGTGTCCGGAGCGGGAAAGAGACTAGCACAGATACGCAGTATTTT
>NA|TRBV5-1|TRBJ1-2|once
CASSLELSTGIYGYTF
TGCGCCAGCAGCTTGGAACTTTCGACAGGTATCTATGGCTACACCTTC
>TRBD2|TRBV19|TRBJ2-1|NA
CASSSIAGMNNEQFF
TGTGCCAGTAGCTCAATAGCGGGCATGAACAATGAGCAGTTCTTC
>NA|TRBV27|TRBJ1-2|NA
CASSLSRANYGYTF
TGTGCCAGCAGTTTATCCAGAGCTAACTATGGCTACACCTTC
>NA|TRBV7-2|TRBJ2-5|once
CASSSLLQETQYF
TGTGCCAGCAGCTCGTTACTCCAAGAGACCCAGTACTTC
>TRBD2|TRBV15|TRBJ2-1|NA
CATSRERGALYNEQFF
TGTGCCACCAGCAGAGAGCGGGGGGCGTTGTACAATGAGCAGTTCTTC
>NA|TRBV5-1|TRBJ1-3|NA
CASSATVSPLSTIYF
TGCGCCAGCAGCGCGACGGTGAGCCCTCTCTCGACCATATATTTT
>TRBD1|TRBV10-3|TRBJ2-2|NA
CATSSGQGARTGELFF
TGTGCCACTTCGTCGGGACAGGGGGCTAGGACCGGGGAGCTGTTTTTT